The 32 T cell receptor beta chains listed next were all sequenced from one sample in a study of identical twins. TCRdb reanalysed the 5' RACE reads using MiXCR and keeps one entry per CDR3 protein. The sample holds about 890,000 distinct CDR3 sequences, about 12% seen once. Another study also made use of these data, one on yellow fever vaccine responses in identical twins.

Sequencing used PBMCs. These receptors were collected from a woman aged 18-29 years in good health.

CDR3 nucleotide sequence: TGTGCCAGCAGAAAGACTAGCGGGAGATTCGAGCAGTACTTC. Protein: CASRKTSGRFEQYF. The chain carries TRBV28 and TRBJ2-7; TRBD2 matches 12 bases. Germline CDR1 MDHEN, CDR2 SYDVKM. The CDR3 has 14 amino acids. The junction had 6 bases not matched to a gene; V was cut back by 6 bases and J by 6 bases.

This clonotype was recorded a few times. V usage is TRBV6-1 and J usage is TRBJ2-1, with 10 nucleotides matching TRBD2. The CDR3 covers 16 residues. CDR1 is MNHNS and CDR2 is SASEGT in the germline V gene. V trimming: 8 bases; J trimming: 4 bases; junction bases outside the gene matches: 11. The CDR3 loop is CASGRLAGNRYNEQFF. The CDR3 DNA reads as TGTGCCAGCGGCCGACTAGCGGGTAACCGGTACAATGAGCAGTTCTTC.

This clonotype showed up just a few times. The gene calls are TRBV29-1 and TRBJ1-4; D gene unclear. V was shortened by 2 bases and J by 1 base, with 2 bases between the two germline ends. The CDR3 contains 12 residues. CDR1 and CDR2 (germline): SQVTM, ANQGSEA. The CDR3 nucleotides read TGCAGCGTTGAACTAACTAATGAAAAACTGTTTTTT. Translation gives CSVELTNEKLFF.

The CDR3 reads CASSSPYLSAGDNTGELFF. The CDR3 bases are TGTGCCAGCAGCTCCCCCTACCTCTCTGCAGGGGACAACACCGGGGAGCTGTTTTTT. The chain joins TRBV11-3 to TRBJ2-2, with D tentatively TRBD1 (6 bases). The V gene's germline CDR1 is SGHNT and CDR2 YENEEA. The V end lost 4 bases, the J end lost 2 bases, and 23 bases lay between the germline ends. This CDR3 is 19 amino acids long.

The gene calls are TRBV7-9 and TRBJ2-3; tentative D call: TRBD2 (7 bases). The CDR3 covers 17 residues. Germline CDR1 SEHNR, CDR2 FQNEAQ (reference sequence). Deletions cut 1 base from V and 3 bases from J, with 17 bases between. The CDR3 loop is CASSLGGGATITDTQYF. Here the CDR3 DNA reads TGTGCCAGCAGCTTAGGAGGGGGGGCCACTATAACAGATACGCAGTATTTT.

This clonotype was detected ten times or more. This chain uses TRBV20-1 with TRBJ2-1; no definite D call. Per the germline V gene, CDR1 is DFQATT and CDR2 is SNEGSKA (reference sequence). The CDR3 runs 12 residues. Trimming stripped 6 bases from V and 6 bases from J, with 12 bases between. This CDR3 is CSARTSGNEQFF. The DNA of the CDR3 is TGCAGTGCCAGAACTTCGGGCAATGAGCAGTTCTTC.

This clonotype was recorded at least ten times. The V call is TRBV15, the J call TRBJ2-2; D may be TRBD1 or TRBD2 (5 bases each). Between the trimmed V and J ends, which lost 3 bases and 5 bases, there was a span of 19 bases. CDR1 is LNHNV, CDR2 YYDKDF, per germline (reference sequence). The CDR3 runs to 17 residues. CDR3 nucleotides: TGTGCCACCAGCAGGGGGGAAGTTCCACCCTTAACCGGGGAGCTGTTTTTT. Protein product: CATSRGEVPPLTGELFF.

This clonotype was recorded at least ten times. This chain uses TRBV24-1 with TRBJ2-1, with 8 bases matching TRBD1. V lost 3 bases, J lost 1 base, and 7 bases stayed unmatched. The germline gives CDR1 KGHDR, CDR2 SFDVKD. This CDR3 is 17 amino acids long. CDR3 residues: CATSDGQGARSYNEQFF. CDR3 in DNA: TGTGCCACCAGTGATGGACAGGGTGCGCGGTCCTACAATGAGCAGTTCTTC.

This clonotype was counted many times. The CDR3 coding sequence is TGTGCCAGCAGCAAAGATGAAAGGGGCCCTGAAAAACTGTTTTTT. Translated, it gives CASSKDERGPEKLFF. This chain uses TRBV21-1 with TRBJ1-4. TRBV21-1 is designated a pseudogene. This CDR3 comprises 15 residues.

This CDR3 reads CASSLETRLQAFF. The CDR3 coding sequence is TGCGCCAGCAGCTTGGAAACACGACTCCAAGCTTTCTTT. The rearrangement joins TRBV5-1 to TRBJ1-1; the D is unclear. From germline, CDR1 is SGHRS and CDR2 YFSETQ. V lost 0 bases, J lost 9 bases, and 12 bases lay in between. CDR3 length: 13 residues.

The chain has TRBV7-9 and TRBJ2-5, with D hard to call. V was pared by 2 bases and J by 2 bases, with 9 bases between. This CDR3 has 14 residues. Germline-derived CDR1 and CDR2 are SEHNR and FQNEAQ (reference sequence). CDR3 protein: CASSLPQAQETQYF. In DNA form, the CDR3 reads TGTGCCAGCAGCTTACCCCAGGCGCAAGAGACCCAGTACTTC. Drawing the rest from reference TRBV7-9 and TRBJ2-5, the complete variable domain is DTGVSQNPRHKITKRGQNVTFRCDPISEHNRLYWYRQTLGQGPEFLTYFQNEAQLEKSRLLSDRFSAERPKGSFSTLEIQRTEQGDSAMYLCASSLPQAQETQYFGPGTRLLVL.

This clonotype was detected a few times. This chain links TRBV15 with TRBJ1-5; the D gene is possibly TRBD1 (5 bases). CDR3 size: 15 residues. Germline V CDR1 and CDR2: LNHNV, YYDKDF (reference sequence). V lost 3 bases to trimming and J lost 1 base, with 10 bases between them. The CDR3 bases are TGTGCCACCAGCAGGGAACGACAGAGCAATCAGCCCCAGCATTTT. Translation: CATSRERQSNQPQHF. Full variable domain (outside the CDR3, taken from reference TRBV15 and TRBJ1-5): DAMVIQNPRYQVTQFGKPVTLSCSQTLNHNVMYWYQQKSSQAPKLLFHYYDKDFNNEADTPDNFQSRRPNTSFCFLDIRSPGLGDTAMYLCATSRERQSNQPQHFGDGTRLSIL.

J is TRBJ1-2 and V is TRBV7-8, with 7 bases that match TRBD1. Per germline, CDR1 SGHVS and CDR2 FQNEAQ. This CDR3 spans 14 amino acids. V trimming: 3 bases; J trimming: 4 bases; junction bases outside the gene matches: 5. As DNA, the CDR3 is TGTGCCAGCAGCTTTACCCAGGGGGGCTATGGCTACACCTTC. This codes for CASSFTQGGYGYTF.

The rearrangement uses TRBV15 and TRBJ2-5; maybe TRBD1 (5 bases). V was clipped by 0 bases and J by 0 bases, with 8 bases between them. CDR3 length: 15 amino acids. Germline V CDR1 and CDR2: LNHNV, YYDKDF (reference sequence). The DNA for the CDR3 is TGTGCCACCAGCAGAGATTTACAGGACCAAGAGACCCAGTACTTC. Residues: CATSRDLQDQETQYF.

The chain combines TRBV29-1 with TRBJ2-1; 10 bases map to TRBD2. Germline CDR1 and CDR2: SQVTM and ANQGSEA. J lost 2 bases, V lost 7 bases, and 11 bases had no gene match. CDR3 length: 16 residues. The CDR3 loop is CSALLSGRPAYNEQFF. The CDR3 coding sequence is TGCAGCGCGCTTCTTAGCGGGAGGCCCGCCTACAATGAGCAGTTCTTC.

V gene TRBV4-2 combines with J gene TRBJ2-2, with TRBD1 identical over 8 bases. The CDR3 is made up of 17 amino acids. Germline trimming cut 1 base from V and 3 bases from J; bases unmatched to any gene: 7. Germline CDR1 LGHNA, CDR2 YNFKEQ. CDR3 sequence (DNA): TGTGCCAGCAGCCAAGCGGCAGGGGGCGCGGACACCGGGGAGCTGTTTTTT. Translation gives CASSQAAGGADTGELFF.

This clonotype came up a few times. This CDR3 reads CASSQVRVPGETQYF. CDR3 coding DNA: TGTGCCAGCAGCCAAGTAAGAGTTCCCGGGGAGACCCAGTACTTC. The chain is built from TRBV3-1 and TRBJ2-5; D gene uncertain. There are 15 residues in the CDR3. V was cut by 1 base and J by 5 bases, with 14 bases left in between. The V gene's germline CDR1 is LGHDT and CDR2 YNNKEL (reference sequence).

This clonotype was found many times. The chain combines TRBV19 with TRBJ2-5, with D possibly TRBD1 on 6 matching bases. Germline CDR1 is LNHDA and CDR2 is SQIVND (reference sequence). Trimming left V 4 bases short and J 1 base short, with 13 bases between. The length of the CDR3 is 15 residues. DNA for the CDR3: TGTGCCAGTAGTACGACAGGCGACCCCCAAGAGACCCAGTACTTC. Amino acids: CASSTTGDPQETQYF.

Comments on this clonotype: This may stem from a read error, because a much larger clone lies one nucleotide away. CDR3 bases: TGTGCCACCAGCAGAGATGAGCTAGTTGGGATCCTAGATACGCAGTATTTT. It specifies CATSRDELVGILDTQYF. V gene TRBV15 combines with J gene TRBJ2-3; no reliable D call. The CDR3 length is 17 residues. V lost 0 bases and J 5 bases, leaving 18 bases between the germline ends. Germline lookup yields CDR1 LNHNV and CDR2 YYDKDF (reference sequence).

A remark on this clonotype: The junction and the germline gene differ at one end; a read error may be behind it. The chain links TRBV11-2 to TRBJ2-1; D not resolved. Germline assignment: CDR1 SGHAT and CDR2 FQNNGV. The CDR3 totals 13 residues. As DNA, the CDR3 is TGTGCCACCAGCCCCGGTACCTACAATGAGCAGTTCTTC. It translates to CATSPGTYNEQFF.

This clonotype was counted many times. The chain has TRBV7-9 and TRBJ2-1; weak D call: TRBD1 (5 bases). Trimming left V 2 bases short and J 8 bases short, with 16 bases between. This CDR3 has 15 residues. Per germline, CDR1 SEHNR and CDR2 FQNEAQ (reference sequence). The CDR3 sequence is CASSLSSRQGYEQFF. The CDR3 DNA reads TGTGCCAGCAGCTTATCGTCCCGCCAGGGATATGAGCAGTTCTTC.

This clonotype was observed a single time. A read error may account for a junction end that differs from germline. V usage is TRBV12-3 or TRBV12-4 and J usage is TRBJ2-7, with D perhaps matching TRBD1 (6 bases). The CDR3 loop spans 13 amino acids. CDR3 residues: CASSLMDSYEQCF. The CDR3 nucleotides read TGTGCCAGCAGCTTAATGGACAGCTACGAGCAGTGCTTC.

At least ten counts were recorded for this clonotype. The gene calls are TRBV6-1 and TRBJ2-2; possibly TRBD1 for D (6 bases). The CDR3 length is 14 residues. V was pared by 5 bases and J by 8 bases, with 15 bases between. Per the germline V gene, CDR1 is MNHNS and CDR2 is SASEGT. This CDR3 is CASSKTNRVGELFF. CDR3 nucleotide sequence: TGTGCCAGCAGTAAAACCAACAGGGTGGGGGAGCTGTTTTTT.

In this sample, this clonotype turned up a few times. CDR3 residues: CASKPDGNNEQFF. The CDR3 DNA is TGTGCCAGCAAACCGGACGGTAACAATGAGCAGTTCTTC. The chain has TRBV28 and TRBJ2-1; D is ambiguous. The length of the CDR3 is 13 residues. The V and J ends lost 7 bases and 5 bases respectively, with 12 bases between them. Germline CDR1 MDHEN, CDR2 SYDVKM.

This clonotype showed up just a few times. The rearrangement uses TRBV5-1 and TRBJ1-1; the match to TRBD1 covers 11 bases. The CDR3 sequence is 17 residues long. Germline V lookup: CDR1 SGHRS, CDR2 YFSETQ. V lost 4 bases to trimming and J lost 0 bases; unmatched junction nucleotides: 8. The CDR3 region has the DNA TGCGCCAGCAGCACGAGGACAGGGGGCAAACTGAACACTGAAGCTTTCTTT. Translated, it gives CASSTRTGGKLNTEAFF.

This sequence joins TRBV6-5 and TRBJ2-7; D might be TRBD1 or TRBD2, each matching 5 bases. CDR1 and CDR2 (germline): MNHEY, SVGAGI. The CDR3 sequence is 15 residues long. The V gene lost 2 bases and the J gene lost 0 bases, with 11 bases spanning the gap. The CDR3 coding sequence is TGTGCCAGCAGTTACGGGGGATCCCACTCCTACGAGCAGTACTTC. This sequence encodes CASSYGGSHSYEQYF.

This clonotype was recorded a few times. The chain's CDR3 is CASSYRGQVQTEAFF. CDR3 sequence (DNA): TGTGCCAGCAGTTACCGTGGACAGGTCCAGACTGAAGCTTTCTTT. This chain connects TRBV6-5 to TRBJ1-1; 7 bases map to TRBD1. This CDR3 spans 15 amino acids. The V segment lost 2 bases and the J segment 5 bases; nucleotides outside the gene matches: 8. Germline loops: CDR1 MNHEY, CDR2 SVGAGI.

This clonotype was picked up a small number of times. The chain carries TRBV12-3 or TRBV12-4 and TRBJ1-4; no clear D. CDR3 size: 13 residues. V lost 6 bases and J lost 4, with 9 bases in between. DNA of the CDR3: TGTGCCAGCAGCGCTTCCCTTAATGAAAAACTGTTTTTT. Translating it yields CASSASLNEKLFF.

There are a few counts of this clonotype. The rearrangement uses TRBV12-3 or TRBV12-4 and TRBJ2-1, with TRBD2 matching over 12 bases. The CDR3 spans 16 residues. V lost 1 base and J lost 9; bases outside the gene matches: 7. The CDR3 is CASSLGTSGAHGEQFF. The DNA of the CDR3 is TGTGCCAGCAGTTTAGGGACTAGCGGGGCCCACGGTGAGCAGTTCTTC.

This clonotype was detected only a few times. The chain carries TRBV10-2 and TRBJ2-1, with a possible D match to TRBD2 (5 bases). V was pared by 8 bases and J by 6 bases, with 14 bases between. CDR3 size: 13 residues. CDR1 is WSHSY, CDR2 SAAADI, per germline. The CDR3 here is CASSQLDFNEQFF. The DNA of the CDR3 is TGCGCCAGCTCACAACTAGACTTCAATGAGCAGTTCTTC.

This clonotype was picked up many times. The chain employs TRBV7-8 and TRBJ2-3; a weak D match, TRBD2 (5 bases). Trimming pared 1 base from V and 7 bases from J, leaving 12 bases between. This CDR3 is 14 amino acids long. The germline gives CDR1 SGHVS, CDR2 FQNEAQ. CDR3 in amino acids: CASSLENGENTQYF. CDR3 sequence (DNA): TGTGCCAGCAGCTTAGAAAATGGGGAGAATACGCAGTATTTT.

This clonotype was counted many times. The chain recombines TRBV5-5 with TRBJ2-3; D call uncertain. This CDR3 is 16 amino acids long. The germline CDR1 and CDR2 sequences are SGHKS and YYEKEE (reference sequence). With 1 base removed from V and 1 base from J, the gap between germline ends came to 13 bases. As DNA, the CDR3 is TGTGCCAGCAGCTTGACGGCGGCGCGTGGCACAGATACGCAGTATTTT. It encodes CASSLTAARGTDTQYF.